This TCR beta chain was captured in a study of blood T cell repertoires in COVID-19. The wider study: Samples came from the United States, Italy and Spain, spanning acute and convalescent COVID-19. T cells, B-cell-depleted T cells, or PBMCs supplied cDNA or gDNA.

V was pared by 3 bases and J by 6 bases, with 12 bases between. CDR1 is MDHEN, CDR2 SYDVKM, per germline. The CDR3 sequence is 14 residues long. In the authors' methods: Estimation of nucleated cell counts relied on the amplification of reference gene primers. TCRdb keeps only in-frame clones here, not all; method: immunoSEQ multiplex PCR. The D gene and trimming were derived from the DNA, and the V and J assignments and clone size from that table. Of 110,000 to 150,000 clones listed, around 80% were seen once; the top ten hold 3% to 4.5%. The chain is built from TRBV28 and TRBJ1-5; unclear D gene. Sequencing was done on a sample of peripheral blood. This sequence originates from a man in his 60s with acute or convalescent COVID-19. The CDR3 nucleotides read TGTGCCAGCAGTTTCCGGGGAATGGGTCAGCCCCAGCATTTT. This translates into CASSFRGMGQPQHF.